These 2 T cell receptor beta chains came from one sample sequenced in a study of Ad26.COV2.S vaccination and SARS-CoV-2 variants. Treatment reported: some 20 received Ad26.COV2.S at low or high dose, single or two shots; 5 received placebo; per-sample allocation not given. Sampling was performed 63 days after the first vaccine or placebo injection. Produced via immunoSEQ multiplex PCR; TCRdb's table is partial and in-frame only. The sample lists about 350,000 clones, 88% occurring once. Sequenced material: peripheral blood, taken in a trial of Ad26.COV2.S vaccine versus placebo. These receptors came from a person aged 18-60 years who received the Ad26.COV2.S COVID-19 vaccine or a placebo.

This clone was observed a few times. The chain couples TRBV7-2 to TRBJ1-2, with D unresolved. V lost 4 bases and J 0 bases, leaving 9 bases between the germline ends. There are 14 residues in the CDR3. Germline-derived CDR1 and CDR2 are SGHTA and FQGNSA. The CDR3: CASSWEQSNYGYTF. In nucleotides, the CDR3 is TGTGCCAGCAGCTGGGAACAGTCTAACTATGGCTACACCTTC.

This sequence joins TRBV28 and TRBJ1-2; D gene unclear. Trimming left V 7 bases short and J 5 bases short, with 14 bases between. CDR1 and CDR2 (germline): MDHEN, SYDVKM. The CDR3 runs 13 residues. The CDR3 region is CASNSGLGYGYTF. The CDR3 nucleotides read TGTGCCAGCAACTCGGGGTTGGGGTATGGCTACACCTTC.